This is a list of T cell receptor beta chains from one sample in a study of PD-1 blockade in classical Hodgkin lymphoma. This table comes from immunoSEQ multiplex PCR, and its TCRdb copy is limited to in-frame clones, with some not included. The table shows about 90,000 clones, with approximately 90% occurring only once. Here the sequenced sample was peripheral blood mononuclear cells (PBMCs), taken before the fourth cycle of nivolumab. The source of these receptors is a human donor with classical Hodgkin lymphoma. Both conserved end residues are part of each CDR3. Each record gives: D gene, V gene, J gene, clone size, CDR3 protein, CDR3 DNA. D genes are given only for firm matches. Clone size is given for some rows only: seen once, a few or many times, or a class if the clone is expanded.

TRBD1	TRBV7-9	TRBJ1-1	NA	CASSQGQGMNTEAFF	TGTGCCAGCAGCCAAGGACAGGGGATGAACACTGAAGCTTTCTTT
NA	TRBV6-5	TRBJ2-7	NA	CASSQGGSYEQYF	TGTGCCAGCAGTCAAGGGGGTTCCTACGAGCAGTACTTC
NA	TRBV5-6	TRBJ2-1	NA	CASRGGGSPRGNEQFF	TGTGCCAGCAGGGGAGGGGGCAGCCCTCGGGGGAATGAGCAGTTCTTC
TRBD1	TRBV30	TRBJ2-7	NA	CAWSQGTGGFYEQYF	TGTGCCTGGAGTCAAGGGACAGGGGGCTTCTACGAGCAGTACTTC
NA	TRBV5-1	TRBJ2-2	NA	CASRTVSNTGELFF	TGCGCCAGCCGGACAGTTTCGAACACCGGGGAGCTGTTTTTT
TRBD1	TRBV28	TRBJ1-5	NA	CASSSPGGFSNQPQHF	TGTGCCAGCAGCTCCCCAGGGGGCTTTAGCAATCAGCCCCAGCATTTT
NA	TRBV6-5	TRBJ2-7	few	CASSAWGPYEQYF	TGTGCCAGCAGTGCCTGGGGGCCCTACGAGCAGTACTTC
NA	TRBV19	TRBJ1-1	NA	CASSPVRMNTEAFF	TGTGCCAGTAGTCCGGTTCGGATGAACACTGAAGCTTTCTTT
TRBD1	TRBV6-6	TRBJ1-6	NA	CASSYLTGHSPLHF	TGTGCCAGCAGTTACTTGACAGGGCATTCACCCCTCCACTTT
NA	TRBV6-4	TRBJ2-2	NA	CASTPSSELGELFF	TGTGCCAGCACCCCCAGTAGCGAGCTCGGGGAGCTGTTTTTT
NA	TRBV2	TRBJ2-6	NA	CASTGGANVLTF	TGTGCCAGTACTGGGGGGGCCAACGTCCTGACTTTC
NA	TRBV27	TRBJ2-7	NA	CASSPYEDSFEQYF	TGTGCCAGCAGTCCCTACGAGGATAGTTTCGAGCAGTACTTC
NA	TRBV7-9	TRBJ2-3	NA	CASSLIGTIDTQYF	TGTGCCAGCAGCTTAATAGGTACGATTGATACGCAGTATTTT
NA	TRBV6-6	TRBJ1-5	NA	CASSWDWNQPQHF	TGTGCCAGCAGTTGGGACTGGAATCAGCCCCAGCATTTT
TRBD1	TRBV7-9	TRBJ1-5	NA	CASSPQGAGNQPQHF	TGTGCCAGCAGCCCACAGGGGGCCGGCAATCAGCCCCAGCATTTT
TRBD1	TRBV28	TRBJ2-7	NA	CASSPPGQGGYEQYF	TGTGCCAGCAGCCCCCCCGGACAGGGAGGCTACGAGCAGTACTTC
NA	TRBV7-2	TRBJ2-5	NA	CASSPQETQYF	TGTGCCAGCAGCCCACAAGAGACCCAGTACTTC
NA	TRBV7-8	TRBJ2-7	few	CASSLGATYEQYF	TGTGCCAGCAGCTTAGGGGCGACCTACGAGCAGTACTTC
TRBD1	TRBV6-5	TRBJ1-1	NA	CASSYSGQGWNTEAFF	TGTGCCAGCAGTTACTCAGGACAGGGGTGGAACACTGAAGCTTTCTTT
NA	TRBV30	TRBJ1-2	NA	CAWSDHRGYGYTF	TGTGCCTGGAGCGACCATCGGGGCTATGGCTACACCTTC
NA	TRBV10-3	TRBJ1-5	NA	CAIRGINQPQHF	TGTGCCATCAGGGGGATCAATCAGCCCCAGCATTTT
NA	TRBV5-5	TRBJ1-1	NA	CASSSQLQKREAFF	TGTGCCAGCAGCTCTCAGTTGCAGAAAAGAGAAGCTTTCTTT
NA	TRBV30	TRBJ1-2	once	CAWSVPMINYGHTF	TGTGCCTGGAGTGTACCCATGATTAACTATGGCCACACCTTC
NA	TRBV25-1	TRBJ1-2	NA	CASSEGPKDYGYTF	TGTGCCAGCAGTGAAGGACCCAAAGACTATGGCTACACCTTC
NA	TRBV27	TRBJ1-1	NA	CASRTPMNTEAFF	TGTGCCAGCAGAACACCCATGAACACTGAAGCTTTCTTT
NA	TRBV5-1	TRBJ2-1	NA	CASSEEGISYNEQFF	TGCGCCAGCAGTGAGGAGGGGATCTCCTACAATGAGCAGTTCTTC
TRBD2	TRBV2	TRBJ2-5	once	CASRETSPTRETQYF	TGTGCCAGCAGGGAGACTAGCCCCACTAGAGAGACCCAGTACTTC
TRBD1	TRBV11-3	TRBJ2-7	NA	CASSLGGQGNHEQYF	TGTGCCAGCAGCTTAGGGGGACAGGGGAACCACGAGCAGTACTTC